The source of this TCR beta chain is a study of T cells in Graves' hyperthyroidism and ophthalmopathy. V was pared by 10 bases and J by 2 bases, with 15 bases between. The CDR3 extends over 13 amino acids. CDR1 and CDR2 from the germline V gene are SNHLY and FYNNEI. A few counts support this clonotype. Amplified TCR beta CDR3 regions came from RNA transcripts. TCR CDR3 underwent first-round RT-PCR with the HTBI primer set. One entry per CDR3 protein results from TCRdb running MiXCR on the multiplex PCR reads. The table includes approximately 400,000 distinct CDR3 sequences, around a quarter detected once.

The sequence came from a man in his fifties with Graves' hyperthyroidism. This chain links TRBV2 with TRBJ2-7, with a weak D call TRBD1 (6 bases). Sequencing used blood. As DNA, the CDR3 is TGTGCCAACTACCGGGACAAAACCTACGAGCAGTACTTC. Translated, it gives CANYRDKTYEQYF.